The clone carrying this TCR beta chain was seen only once. The germline V gene has CDR1 SGHRS and CDR2 YFSETQ. The CDR3 spans 14 residues. Losses at the gene ends were 4 bases for V and 6 bases for J; bases not matched to a gene: 6. This entry comes from a study of T cell repertoires in cytomegalovirus infection. TCRdb passed the reads through MiXCR, listing each CDR3 protein once. Of approximately 190,000 distinct CDR3 sequences listed, 28% were seen once; the top ten hold 30% to 35%. The clonotype comes from a human donor in good health (CMV status not recorded). Some clones in this sample may be carry-over from other donors' samples. Input material: PBMCs. The chain links TRBV5-1 to TRBJ1-2; 10 bases line up with TRBD1. DNA for the CDR3: TGCGCCAGCAGCCTGGCCGGGACAGGGGATGGCTACACCTTC. This sequence encodes CASSLAGTGDGYTF.